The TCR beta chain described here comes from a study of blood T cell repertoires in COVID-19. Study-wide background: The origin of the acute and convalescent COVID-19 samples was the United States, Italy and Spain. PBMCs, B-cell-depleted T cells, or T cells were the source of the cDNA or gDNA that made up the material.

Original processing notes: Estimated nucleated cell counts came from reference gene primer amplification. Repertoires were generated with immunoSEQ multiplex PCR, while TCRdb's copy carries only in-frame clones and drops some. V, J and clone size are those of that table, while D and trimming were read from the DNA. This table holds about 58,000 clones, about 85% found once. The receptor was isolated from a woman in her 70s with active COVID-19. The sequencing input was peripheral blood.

CDR3: CASSLEAGLSYEQYF. CDR3 in DNA: TGTGCCAGCAGCTTAGAGGCGGGCCTCTCCTACGAGCAGTACTTC. The V call is TRBV7-6, the J call TRBJ2-7; weak D call: TRBD2 (5 bases). The V gene's germline CDR1 is SGHVS and CDR2 FNYEAQ. V was shortened by 1 base and J by 0 bases, with 10 bases between the two germline ends. This CDR3 spans 15 amino acids.